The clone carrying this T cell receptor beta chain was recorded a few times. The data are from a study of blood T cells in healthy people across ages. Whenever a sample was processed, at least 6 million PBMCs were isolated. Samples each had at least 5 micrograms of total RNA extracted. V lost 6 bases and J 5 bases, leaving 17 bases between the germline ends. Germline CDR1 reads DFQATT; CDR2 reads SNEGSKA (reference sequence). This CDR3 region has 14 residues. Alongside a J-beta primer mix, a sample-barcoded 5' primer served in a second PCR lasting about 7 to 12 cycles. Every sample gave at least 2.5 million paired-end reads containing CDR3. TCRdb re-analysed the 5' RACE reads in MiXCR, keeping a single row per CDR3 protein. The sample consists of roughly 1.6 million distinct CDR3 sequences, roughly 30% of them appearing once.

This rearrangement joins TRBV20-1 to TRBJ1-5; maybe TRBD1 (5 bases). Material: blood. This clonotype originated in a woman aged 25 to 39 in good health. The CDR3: CSADGPWDDQPQHF. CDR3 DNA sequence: TGCAGTGCCGACGGCCCGTGGGACGATCAGCCCCAGCATTTT.